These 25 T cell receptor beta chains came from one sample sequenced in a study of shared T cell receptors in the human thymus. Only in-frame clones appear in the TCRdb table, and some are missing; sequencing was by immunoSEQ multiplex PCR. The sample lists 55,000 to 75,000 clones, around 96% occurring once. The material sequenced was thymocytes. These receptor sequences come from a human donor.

The CDR3 bases are TGTGCCATCAGCGCAGAATGGGACAAAGCTAACTATGGCTACACCTTC. Translation gives CAISAEWDKANYGYTF. J is TRBJ1-2 and V is TRBV10-3, with D possibly matching TRBD1 (6 bases). The V gene lost 6 bases and the J gene lost 0 bases, with 17 bases spanning the gap. The germline CDR1 and CDR2 sequences are ENHRY and SYGVKD. This CDR3 contains 16 residues.

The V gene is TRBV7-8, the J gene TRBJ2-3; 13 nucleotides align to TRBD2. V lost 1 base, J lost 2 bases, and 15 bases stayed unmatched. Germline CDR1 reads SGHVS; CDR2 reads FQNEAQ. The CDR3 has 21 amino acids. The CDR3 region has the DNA TGTGCCAGCAGCTTAGAACTAGCGGGGGGGCCTTTGTATCTTATCACAGATACGCAGTATTTT. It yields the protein CASSLELAGGPLYLITDTQYF.

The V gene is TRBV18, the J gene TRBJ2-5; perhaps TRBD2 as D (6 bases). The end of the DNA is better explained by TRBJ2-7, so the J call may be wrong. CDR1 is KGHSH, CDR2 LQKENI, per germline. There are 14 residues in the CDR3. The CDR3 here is CASSPGGSSYEQYF. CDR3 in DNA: TGTGCCAGCTCACCCGGAGGGAGCTCCTACGAGCAGTACTTC.

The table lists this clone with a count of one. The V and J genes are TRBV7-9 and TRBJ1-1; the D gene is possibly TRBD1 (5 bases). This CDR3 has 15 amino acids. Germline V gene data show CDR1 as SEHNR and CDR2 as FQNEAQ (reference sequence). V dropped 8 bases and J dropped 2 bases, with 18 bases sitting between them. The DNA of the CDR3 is TGTGCCAGCTCAAACCAGCGGGGGTACAACACTGAAGCTTTCTTT. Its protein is CASSNQRGYNTEAFF.

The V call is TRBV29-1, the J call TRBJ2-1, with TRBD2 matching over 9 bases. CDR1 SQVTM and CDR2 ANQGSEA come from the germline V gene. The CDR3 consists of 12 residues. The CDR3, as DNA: TGCCGGTGCGGGGGGGCCAAAAATGAGCAGTTCTTC. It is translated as CRCGGAKNEQFF.

CDR3 in amino acids: CARTNPGMNTEAFF. As DNA, the CDR3 is TGTGCCCGCACTAACCCGGGGATGAACACTGAAGCTTTCTTT. V and J are TRBV30 and TRBJ1-1, with D unclear. This CDR3 comprises 14 residues. The V end was cut by 8 bases, the J end by 0 bases, with 16 bases between. Per the germline V gene, CDR1 is GTSNPN and CDR2 is SVGIG (reference sequence).

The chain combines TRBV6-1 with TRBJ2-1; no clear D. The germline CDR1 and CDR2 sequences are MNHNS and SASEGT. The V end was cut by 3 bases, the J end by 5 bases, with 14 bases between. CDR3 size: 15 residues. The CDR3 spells CASSEGAPTNNEQFF. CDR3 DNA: TGTGCCAGCAGTGAGGGCGCGCCAACAAACAATGAGCAGTTCTTC.

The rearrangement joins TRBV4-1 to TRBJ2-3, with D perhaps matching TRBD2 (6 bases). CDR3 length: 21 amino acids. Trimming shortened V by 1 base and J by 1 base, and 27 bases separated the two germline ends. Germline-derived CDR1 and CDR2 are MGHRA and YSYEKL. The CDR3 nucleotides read TGCGCCAGCAGCCAAGCCCCCGGCTCGGAGGGGACCTCACCACGCACAGATACGCAGTATTTT. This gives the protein CASSQAPGSEGTSPRTDTQYF.

DNA of the CDR3: TGCGCCAGCAGCTTGTCAGGACAGGGTCGACGTGAAAAACTGTTTTTT. This translates into CASSLSGQGRREKLFF. The chain combines TRBV5-1 with TRBJ1-4; 8 nucleotides agree with TRBD1. The ends lost 1 base at V and 7 bases at J; junction bases unmatched: 9. There are 16 residues in the CDR3. CDR1 and CDR2 from the germline V gene are SGHRS and YFSETQ.

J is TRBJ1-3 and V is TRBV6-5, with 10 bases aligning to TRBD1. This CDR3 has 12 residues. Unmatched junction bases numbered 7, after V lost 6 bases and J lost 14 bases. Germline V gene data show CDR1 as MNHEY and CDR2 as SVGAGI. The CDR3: CASRARDRGLYF. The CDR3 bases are TGTGCCAGCAGGGCCCGGGACAGGGGCTTATATTTT.

The CDR3 reads CASSEFYRGLVRNQPQHF. CDR3 in DNA: TGTGCCAGCAGTGAATTTTATCGGGGGTTAGTGAGAAATCAGCCCCAGCATTTT. V is TRBV2 and J is TRBJ1-5, with a tentative D call TRBD1 (5 bases). The CDR3 is 18 amino acids. The V and J ends lost 2 bases and 4 bases respectively, with 21 bases between them. The germline V gene encodes CDR1 SNHLY and CDR2 FYNNEI.

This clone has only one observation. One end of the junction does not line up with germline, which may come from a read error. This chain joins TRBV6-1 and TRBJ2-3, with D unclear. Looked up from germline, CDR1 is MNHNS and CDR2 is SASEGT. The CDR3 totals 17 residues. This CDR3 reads CASNERGPNPSTDTQYF. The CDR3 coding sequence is TGTGCCAGCAATGAACGAGGACCAAACCCTAGCACAGATACGCAGTATTTT.

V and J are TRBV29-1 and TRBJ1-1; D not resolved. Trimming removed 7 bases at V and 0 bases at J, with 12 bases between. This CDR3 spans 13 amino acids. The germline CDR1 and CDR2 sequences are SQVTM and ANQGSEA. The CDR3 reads CSAQPMMNTEAFF. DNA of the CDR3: TGCAGCGCCCAACCCATGATGAACACTGAAGCTTTCTTT.

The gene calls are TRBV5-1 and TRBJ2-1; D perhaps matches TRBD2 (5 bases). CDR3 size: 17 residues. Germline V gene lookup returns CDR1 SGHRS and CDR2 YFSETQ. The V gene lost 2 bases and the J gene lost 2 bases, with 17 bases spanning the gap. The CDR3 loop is CASSFKSGERTYNEQFF. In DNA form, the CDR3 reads TGCGCCAGCAGCTTTAAGAGCGGTGAAAGGACCTACAATGAGCAGTTCTTC.

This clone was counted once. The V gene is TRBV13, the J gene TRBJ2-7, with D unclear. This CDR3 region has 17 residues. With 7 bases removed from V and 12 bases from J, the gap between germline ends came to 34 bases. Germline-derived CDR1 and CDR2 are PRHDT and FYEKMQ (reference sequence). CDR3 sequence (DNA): TGTGCCAGCACCTCGACGTCGGATAATAGGGTTCAACTCCCGCGGTACTTC. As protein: CASTSTSDNRVQLPRYF.

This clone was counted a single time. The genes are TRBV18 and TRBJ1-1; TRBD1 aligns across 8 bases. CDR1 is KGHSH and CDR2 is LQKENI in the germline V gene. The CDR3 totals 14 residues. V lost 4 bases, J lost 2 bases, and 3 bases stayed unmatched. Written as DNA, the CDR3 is TGTGCCAGCTCACTTGACAGGGGCAACACTGAAGCTTTCTTT. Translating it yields CASSLDRGNTEAFF. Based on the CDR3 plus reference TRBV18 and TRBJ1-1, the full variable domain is NAGVMQNPRHLVRRRGQEARLRCSPMKGHSHVYWYRQLPEEGLKFMVYLQKENIIDESGMPKERFSAEFPKEGPSILRIQQVVRGDSAAYFCASSLDRGNTEAFFGQGTRLTVV.

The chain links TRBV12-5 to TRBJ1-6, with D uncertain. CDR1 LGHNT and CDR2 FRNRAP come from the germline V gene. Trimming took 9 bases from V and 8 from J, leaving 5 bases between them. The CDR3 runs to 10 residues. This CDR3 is CARPHSPLHF. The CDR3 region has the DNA TGTGCTAGACCACATTCACCCCTCCACTTT.

The chain's CDR3 is CASSHHNRDPGWSPLHF. In DNA form, the CDR3 reads TGCGCCAGCAGCCACCATAACCGGGACCCTGGTTGGTCACCCCTCCACTTT. The chain combines TRBV4-3 with TRBJ1-6, with D possibly matching TRBD1 (5 bases). The CDR3 contains 17 residues. Germline loops: CDR1 LGHNA, CDR2 YSLEER. Trimming left V 3 bases short and J 10 bases short, with 22 bases between.

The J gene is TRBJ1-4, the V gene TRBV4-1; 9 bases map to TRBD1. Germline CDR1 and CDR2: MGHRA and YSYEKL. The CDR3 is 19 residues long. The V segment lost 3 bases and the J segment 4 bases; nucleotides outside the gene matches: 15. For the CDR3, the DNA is TGCGCCAGCAGCCAGCTAGGGACAGGGAAGTATCGTGGTAATGAAAAACTGTTTTTT. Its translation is CASSQLGTGKYRGNEKLFF.

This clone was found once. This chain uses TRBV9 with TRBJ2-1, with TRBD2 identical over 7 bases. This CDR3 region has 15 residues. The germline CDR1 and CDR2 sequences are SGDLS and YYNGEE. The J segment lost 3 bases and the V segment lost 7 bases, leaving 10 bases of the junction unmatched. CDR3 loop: CASAQTSGNYNEQFF. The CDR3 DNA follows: TGTGCCAGCGCACAAACGAGCGGGAACTACAATGAGCAGTTCTTC.

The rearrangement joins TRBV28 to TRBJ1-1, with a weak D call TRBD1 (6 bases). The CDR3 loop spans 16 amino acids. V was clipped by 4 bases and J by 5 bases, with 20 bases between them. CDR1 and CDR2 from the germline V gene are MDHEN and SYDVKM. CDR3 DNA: TGTGCCAGCAGTTCCCCTGGGACAACGCGGTCGACTGAAGCTTTCTTT. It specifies CASSSPGTTRSTEAFF.

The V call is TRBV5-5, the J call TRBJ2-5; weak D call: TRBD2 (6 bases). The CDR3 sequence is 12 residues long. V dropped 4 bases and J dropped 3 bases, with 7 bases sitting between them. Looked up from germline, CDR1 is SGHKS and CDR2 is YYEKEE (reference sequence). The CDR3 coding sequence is TGTGCCAGCAGCCGGGGGAAAGAGACCCAGTACTTC. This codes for CASSRGKETQYF.

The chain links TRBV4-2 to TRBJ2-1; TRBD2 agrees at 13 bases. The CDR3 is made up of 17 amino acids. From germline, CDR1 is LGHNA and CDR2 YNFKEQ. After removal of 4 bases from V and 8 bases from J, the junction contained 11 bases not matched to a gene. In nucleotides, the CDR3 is TGTGCCAGCAGCCTGAACGCCGGGACTAGCGGGGCCTATGAGCAGTTCTTC. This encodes CASSLNAGTSGAYEQFF.

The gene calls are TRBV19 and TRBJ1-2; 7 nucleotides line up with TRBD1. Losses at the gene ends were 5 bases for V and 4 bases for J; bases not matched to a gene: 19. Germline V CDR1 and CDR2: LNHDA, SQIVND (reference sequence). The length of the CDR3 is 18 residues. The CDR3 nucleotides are TGTGCCAGTAGTCCTCTACAAGGGGGCCGCTCTGGAATCTATGGCTACACCTTC. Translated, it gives CASSPLQGGRSGIYGYTF.

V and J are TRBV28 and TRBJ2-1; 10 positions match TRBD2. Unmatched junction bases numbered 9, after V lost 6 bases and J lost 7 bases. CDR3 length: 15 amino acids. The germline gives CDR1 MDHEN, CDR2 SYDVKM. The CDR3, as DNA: TGTGCCAGCAGCCGCAAGCGGGGGGGCGGGAATGAGCAGTTCTTC. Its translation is CASSRKRGGGNEQFF.